This T cell receptor beta chain was retrieved from a study of T cells in Graves' hyperthyroidism and ophthalmopathy (dated 2019 in TCRdb). For the study in its entirety: Peripheral blood samples were taken at the time of initial diagnosis, prior to any treatment. To identify distinguishing TCR V-J signatures, a discovery cohort of around 100 patients was used, comprising 40 to 45 with Graves' ophthalmopathy and under 60 with stable Graves' hyperthyroidism. The paper reports TCR Vbeta CDR3 sequencing of roughly 140 peripheral blood samples: 43 ophthalmopathy, 75 to 80 hyperthyroidism and around 17 progressor patients. Thyroid tissue and blood T-cell repertoires from about six Graves' hyperthyroidism patients were also compared in the study. After blood sampling, hyperthyroidism patients were treated with methimazole at a starting dose of 30 mg daily, and ophthalmopathy patients were treated with high-dose intravenous methylprednisolone. An independent validation cohort of around 19 hyperthyroidism patients and 17 patients who later progressed to ophthalmopathy tested prospective prediction of ophthalmopathy. For training and testing, the 100 or so patients in the discovery cohort were randomly divided in a 7:3 ratio. What the study reported, not specific to this receptor: In validation, the model predicted progression to ophthalmopathy a median of roughly 6.1 months before onset, with roughly 70% sensitivity and about 72% specificity. Ophthalmopathy was separated from stable hyperthyroidism by a 13 V-J signature model, with just over 85% sensitivity and 81% to 82% specificity obtained in cross-validation and 80%/75% obtained in testing. Sample size was not statistically predetermined, and investigators were not blinded to group allocation. Blood samples also contained most of the expanded thyroid clonotypes (frequency above 0.001), which suggests that blood repertoires may reflect thyroid immune responses.

The TCR beta CDR3 regions were amplified from RNA transcripts. The first round of RT-PCR for the TCR CDR3 was performed with the HTBI primer set and the Qiagen OneStep RT-PCR kit. Libraries were constructed in a second round of multiplex PCR, after which size selection and purification were performed. The libraries were sequenced on an Illumina HiSeq2000 using paired-end 100 bp reads. The published analysis was carried out like this. SOAPnuke was used to process the raw data, with reads discarded if the reads contained adapters or uncalled bases, had a mean Phred below 15, or lacked an exact constant-primer or identifier match. High-quality paired reads were merged using COPE v1.2.5, and each unique nucleotide sequence was defined as a clonotype. MiTCR v1.1 was used to align the clonotypes against IMGT TRBV, TRBD and TRBJ reference segments. The analysis included only V-J combinations with a frequency above 0.0001, which together covered 99.2% of the repertoires. The TCS score was defined as F50 (clonal expansion) divided by E x V (chaos), with BLOSUM62-based TCRdist calculated between CDR3 peptides within each V-J. Welch's t-statistics and random forest reduced approximately 520 V-J features to 13, which were used in a naive Bayes classifier (R e1071). TCRdb reran the public reads through fastp at Q25 and MiXCR, keeping productive beta chains. Each CDR3 protein appears once, grouped with its most common genes and DNA. The V and J calls shown here were made by TCRdb, not taken from the authors' results. The sample records more than 500,000 distinct CDR3 sequences, 15% to 20% of which are singletons. 3.8% of the sample is taken by the ten largest.

A word on this clonotype: Its specific antigen is unknown. No much larger clone exists at a distance of one base, and base qualities are not known.

Stable Graves' hyperthyroidism was defined as the absence of progression to ophthalmopathy over 18 months of follow-up. Hyperthyroidism patients were newly diagnosed, with disease duration under 2 months, and aged 18 to 65 years. Exclusion was applied to patients with uncontrolled infections, other autoimmune diseases, pregnancy or lactation. Clinical symptoms, serum thyroxine and TRAb, thyroid ultrasound, and orbital computed tomography formed the basis for the diagnoses. Ficoll-Paque density gradient centrifugation was used to isolate PBMCs from 10 ml of fresh peripheral blood. Total RNA was extracted using Trizol reagent, and RNA quality was assessed on an Agilent 2100 Bioanalyzer. Reading the germline V gene gives CDR1 SGHVS and CDR2 FNYEAQ. V lost 3 bases and J lost 3 bases; the stretch between them is 15 bases long. Reading from cysteine to phenylalanine, the CDR3 counts 17 amino acids. The only DNA kept is the CDR3, 51 bases in frame from the first base.

The V gene is TRBV7-6 and the J gene is TRBJ2-6; the D segment could be TRBD1, given 5 matching bases. The TCR sequence derives from a woman aged 25 to 39 with Graves' hyperthyroidism. What was sequenced was blood. The CDR3 has the sequence CASSFPSTGDGANVLTF. Read as DNA, the sequence is TGTGCCAGCAGCTTCCCTTCTACAGGAGATGGGGCCAACGTCCTGACTTTC.